This T cell receptor (beta chain) was identified in a study of beta chain features in type 1 diabetes. Study-wide results and caveats: Significant though moderate, a shortening of TCRB CDR3s appeared in all four CD4+ subsets of Type 1 diabetes patients. Reduced insertions and increased deletions marked VDJ junctions in type 1 diabetes patients.

This clone was seen a handful of times. Its antigen is unknown. Every isolated RNA sample was fully reverse transcribed, so sequencing captured expressed TCRB transcripts. Generated by immunoSEQ multiplex PCR, the TCRdb table keeps only in-frame clones and is missing some. This table has under 200,000 clones, around 8% appearing once. Every donor had blood drawn once into heparin, 100 to 150 mL on average. Populations obtained by sorting all exceeded 98% purity. The clonotype comes from a man aged 18 to 30 in good health. Sequencing was performed on central memory CD4+ T cells from blood.

The CDR3 region is CASSLRTGVSEAFF. CDR3 DNA sequence: TGTGCCAGCAGCTTAAGGACAGGGGTTTCTGAAGCTTTCTTT. The gene calls are TRBV7-9 and TRBJ1-1; 9 bases agree with TRBD1. The germline CDR1 and CDR2 sequences are SEHNR and FQNEAQ (reference sequence). Losses at the gene ends were 2 bases for V and 6 bases for J; bases not matched to a gene: 4. This CDR3 spans 14 amino acids.